This TCR beta chain came from a study of shared clonotypes between healthy human individuals. Overall study context: Used for every donor were three CD4 naive, three CD4 memory, two CD8 naive and one CD8 memory plate. Overall study results and limits: Genetic and exposure-history diversity was limited by the few donors.

Details on this clone: Its target is unknown.

Germline V gives CDR1 SGHNT, CDR2 YYREEE (reference sequence). V was shortened by 0 bases and J by 4 bases, with 10 bases between the two germline ends. This CDR3 region has 14 residues. Each donor was a Caucasian adult residing in Nashville, Tennessee. TCRdb keeps only in-frame clones here, not all; method: immunoSEQ multiplex PCR. This sample has some 1,100,000 clones, with 78% found just once. The sequenced material came from memory CD4+ T cells from PBMCs. Subset reported: CD45RA-negative fraction. The J gene is TRBJ2-5, the V gene TRBV5-4; D is uncertain. The source is a man aged 18 to 30 in good health. Some clones in this sample may be carry-over from other donors' samples. CDR3 in amino acids: CASSLGGVGETQYF. In DNA, the CDR3 is TGTGCCAGCAGCTTGGGTGGCGTTGGAGAGACCCAGTACTTC. The variable domain in full, completed from reference TRBV5-4 and TRBJ2-5, reads ETGVTQSPTHLIKTRGQQVTLRCSSQSGHNTVSWYQQALGQGPQFIFQYYREEENGRGNFPPRFSGLQFPNYSSELNVNALELDDSALYLCASSLGGVGETQYFGPGTRLLVL.